This T cell receptor beta chain was recovered during a study of blood T cells in healthy people across ages. Study-level background: Per every two T cells, about one barcoded beta molecule was captured by template switching.

Only a few counts were recorded for this clonotype. Its antigen is undetermined. Trimming removed 0 bases from V and 0 bases from J, with 10 bases in between. Germline lookup yields CDR1 MNHNS and CDR2 SASEGT. The CDR3 runs 16 residues. Study-wide findings and caveats: Among T cells, TCR beta diversity per million cells dropped roughly linearly as age rose.

With a J-beta primer mix and a sample-barcoded 5' primer, a second PCR ran 7 to 11 cycles. Each cDNA molecule was tagged by a template-switch adaptor that had 12 random nucleotides. Via MiXCR, TCRdb re-called the 5' RACE reads, giving one row per CDR3 protein. The sample includes 760,000 or so distinct CDR3 sequences, approximately 25% of them seen just once. This sample also appeared in a second study, on T cells of mothers and their children.

This TCR came from a boy between 10 and 17 years old in good health. Sequencing used blood. J is TRBJ2-3 and V is TRBV6-1; D not certain. CDR3 coding DNA: TGTGCCAGCAGTGAAGCGGGAATTACTAGCACAGATACGCAGTATTTT. This translates into CASSEAGITSTDTQYF.